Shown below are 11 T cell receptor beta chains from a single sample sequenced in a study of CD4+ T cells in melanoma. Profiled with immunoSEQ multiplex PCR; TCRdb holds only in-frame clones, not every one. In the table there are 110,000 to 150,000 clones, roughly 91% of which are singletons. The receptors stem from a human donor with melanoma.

CDR3 amino acids: CASSIGQGNYEQYF. The DNA for the CDR3 is TGTGCCAGTAGTATAGGACAGGGGAACTACGAGCAGTACTTC. The chain uses TRBV19 and TRBJ2-7; 8 bases fit TRBD1. V was clipped by 1 base and J by 3 bases; unmatched bases: 2. Germline V gene sequence: CDR1 LNHDA, CDR2 SQIVND (reference sequence). There are 14 residues in the CDR3.

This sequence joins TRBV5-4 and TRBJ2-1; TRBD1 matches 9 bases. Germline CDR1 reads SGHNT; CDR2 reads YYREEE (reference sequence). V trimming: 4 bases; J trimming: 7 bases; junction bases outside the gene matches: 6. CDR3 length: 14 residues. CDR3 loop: CASSHRGQGNEQFF. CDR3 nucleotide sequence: TGTGCCAGCAGCCACCGAGGACAGGGGAATGAGCAGTTCTTC.

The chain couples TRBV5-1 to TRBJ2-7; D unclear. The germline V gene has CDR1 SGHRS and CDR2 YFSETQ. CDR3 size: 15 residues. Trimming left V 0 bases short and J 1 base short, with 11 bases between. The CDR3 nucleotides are TGCGCCAGCAGCTTGGAAAGGGTACCGTCCTACGAGCAGTACTTC. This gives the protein CASSLERVPSYEQYF.

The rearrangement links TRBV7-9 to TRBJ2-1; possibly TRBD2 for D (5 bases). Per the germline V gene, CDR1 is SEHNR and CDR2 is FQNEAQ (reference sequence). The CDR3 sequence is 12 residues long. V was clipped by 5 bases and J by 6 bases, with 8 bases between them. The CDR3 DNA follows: TGTGCCAGCAGCGTTGGAGGCAATGAGCAGTTCTTC. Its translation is CASSVGGNEQFF.

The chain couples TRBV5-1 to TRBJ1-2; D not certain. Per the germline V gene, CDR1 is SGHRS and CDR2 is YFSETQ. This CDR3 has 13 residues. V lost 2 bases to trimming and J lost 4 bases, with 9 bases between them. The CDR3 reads CASSFSAVYGYTF. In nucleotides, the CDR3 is TGCGCCAGCAGCTTTTCAGCAGTCTATGGCTACACCTTC. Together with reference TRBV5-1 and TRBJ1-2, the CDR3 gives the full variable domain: KAGVTQTPRYLIKTRGQQVTLSCSPISGHRSVSWYQQTPGQGLQFLFEYFSETQRNKGNFPGRFSGRQFSNSRSEMNVSTLELGDSALYLCASSFSAVYGYTFGSGTRLTVV.

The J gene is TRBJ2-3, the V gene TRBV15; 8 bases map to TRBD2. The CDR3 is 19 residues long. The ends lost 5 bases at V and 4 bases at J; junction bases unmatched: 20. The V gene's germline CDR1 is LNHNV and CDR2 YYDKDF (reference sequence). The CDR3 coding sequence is TGTGCCACCAGCCAACAGGGCGGGGGGTCGATCGGGAGCGCAGATACGCAGTATTTT. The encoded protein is CATSQQGGGSIGSADTQYF.

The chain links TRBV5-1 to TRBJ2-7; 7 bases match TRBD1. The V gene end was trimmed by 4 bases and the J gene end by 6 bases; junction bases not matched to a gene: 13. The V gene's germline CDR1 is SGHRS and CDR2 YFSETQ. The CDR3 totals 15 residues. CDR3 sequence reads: CASSVGQALGTEQYF. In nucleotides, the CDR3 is TGCGCCAGCAGCGTAGGACAGGCCCTGGGCACCGAGCAGTACTTC.

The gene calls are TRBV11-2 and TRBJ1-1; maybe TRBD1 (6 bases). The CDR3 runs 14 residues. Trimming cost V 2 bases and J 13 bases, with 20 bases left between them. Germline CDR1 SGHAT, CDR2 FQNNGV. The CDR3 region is CASSLLSGVGGGFF. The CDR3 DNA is TGTGCCAGCAGCTTATTATCAGGGGTCGGTGGCGGTTTCTTT.

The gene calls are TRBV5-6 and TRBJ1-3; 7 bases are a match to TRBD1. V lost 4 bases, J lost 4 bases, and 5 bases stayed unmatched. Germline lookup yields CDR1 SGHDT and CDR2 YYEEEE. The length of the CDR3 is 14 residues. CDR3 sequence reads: CASSLRGLGNTIYF. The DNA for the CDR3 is TGTGCCAGCAGCCTCAGGGGGTTAGGAAACACCATATATTTT.

The CDR3 sequence is CASSLGSQKSPSSNQPQHF. The CDR3 coding sequence is TGTGCCAGCAGCCTAGGGTCCCAAAAGAGCCCCTCGAGCAATCAGCCCCAGCATTTT. The V call is TRBV7-3, the J call TRBJ1-5; D gene ambiguous. In germline, CDR1 is SGHTA, CDR2 FQGTGA. There are 19 residues in the CDR3. Trimming stripped 5 bases from V and 1 base from J, with 24 bases between.

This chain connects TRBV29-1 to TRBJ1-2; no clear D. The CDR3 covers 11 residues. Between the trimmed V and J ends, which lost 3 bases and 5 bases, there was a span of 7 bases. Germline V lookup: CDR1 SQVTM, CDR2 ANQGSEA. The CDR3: CSVDPGYGYTF. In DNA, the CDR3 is TGCAGCGTTGATCCGGGGTATGGCTACACCTTC. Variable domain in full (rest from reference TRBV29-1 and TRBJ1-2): SAVISQKPSRDICQRGTSLTIQCQVDSQVTMMFWYRQQPGQSLTLIATANQGSEATYESGFVIDKFPISRPNLTFSTLTVSNMSPEDSSIYLCSVDPGYGYTFGSGTRLTVV.